This TCR beta chain was obtained from a study of prognosis after radiotherapy for stage I lung cancer. Study information: Ages of the approximately twelve men and 6 women ranged about 50 to 95 years, median roughly 74. Distant metastases were recorded in four patients after radiotherapy, at a median of approximately seven months, and no significant progression was recorded in about 16. Study findings and constraints: Reduced Shannon entropy following stereotactic body radiation therapy was recorded in patients who developed distant metastases.

There were about 6 milliliters of peripheral blood drawn at each of two time points. This clonotype was recorded a few times. The antigen is undetermined. Given a much more abundant clone one base away, this may be a read error. Germline-derived CDR1 and CDR2 are MNHNS and SASEGT. This CDR3 has 14 residues. The V end lost 4 bases, the J end lost 3 bases, and 13 bases lay between the germline ends. Genomic DNA was the source, and TCR beta CDR3 was amplified from it by two-round multiplex PCR. The use of primers specific to each TRBV and TRBJ gene characterized first-round PCR. MiXCR, applied by TCRdb to the multiplex PCR reads, yields one record per CDR3 protein. In the table there are around 30,000 distinct CDR3 sequences, roughly a third of which are singletons.

The TCR comes from a donor aged 50 or older with non-small cell lung cancer. V gene TRBV6-1 combines with J gene TRBJ2-7; D is perhaps TRBD2 (6 bases). Here the sequenced sample was PBMCs, taken before or after stereotactic body radiation therapy (not recorded which). The CDR3 region is CASSVAAGFYEQYF. CDR3 nucleotide sequence: TGTGCCAGCAGTGTGGCTGCGGGGTTCTACGAGCAGTACTTC.